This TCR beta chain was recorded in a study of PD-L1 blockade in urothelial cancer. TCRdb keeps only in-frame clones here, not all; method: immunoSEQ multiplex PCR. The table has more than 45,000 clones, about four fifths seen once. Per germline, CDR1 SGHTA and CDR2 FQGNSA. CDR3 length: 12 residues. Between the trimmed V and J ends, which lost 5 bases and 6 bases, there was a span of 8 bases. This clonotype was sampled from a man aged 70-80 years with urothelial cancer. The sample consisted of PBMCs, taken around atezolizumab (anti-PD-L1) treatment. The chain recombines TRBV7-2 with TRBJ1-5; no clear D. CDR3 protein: CASSPTGQPQHF. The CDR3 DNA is TGTGCCAGCAGCCCTACGGGTCAGCCCCAGCATTTT.